These 21 T cell receptor beta chains share one sample of origin, sequenced in a study of Ad26.COV2.S vaccination and SARS-CoV-2 variants. Clones were read by immunoSEQ multiplex PCR, and TCRdb kept only the in-frame ones, dropping some. The data show some 340,000 clones, approximately 86% seen once. Treatment meaning: about 20 received Ad26.COV2.S at low or high dose, single or two shots; about 5 received placebo; per-sample allocation not given. The samples date from day 63 after the first vaccine or placebo injection. Sample: peripheral blood, taken in a trial of Ad26.COV2.S vaccine versus placebo. The receptor set was obtained from a person aged 18-60 years who received the Ad26.COV2.S COVID-19 vaccine or a placebo.

The rearrangement uses TRBV6-5 and TRBJ2-2; D might be TRBD2 (6 bases). CDR3 length: 15 residues. Germline V CDR1 and CDR2: MNHEY, SVGAGI. V was shortened by 6 bases and J by 4 bases, with 15 bases between the two germline ends. CDR3: CASRSLGGVTGELFF. CDR3 nucleotides: TGTGCCAGCAGGTCCTTGGGGGGAGTCACCGGGGAGCTGTTTTTT.

The chain joins TRBV4-3 to TRBJ1-1; no clear D. The V end lost 0 bases, the J end lost 1 base, and 6 bases lay between the germline ends. CDR1 and CDR2 (germline): LGHNA, YSLEER. This CDR3 has 14 residues. CDR3 residues: CASSQENPNTEAFF. CDR3 in DNA: TGCGCCAGCAGCCAAGAAAACCCGAACACTGAAGCTTTCTTT.

The V gene is TRBV6-5, the J gene TRBJ1-2; 8 bases are shared with TRBD1. The CDR3 extends over 13 amino acids. Germline V lookup: CDR1 MNHEY, CDR2 SVGAGI. The J segment lost 7 bases and the V segment lost 6 bases, leaving 7 bases of the junction unmatched. CDR3 DNA: TGTGCCAGCAGCGAGACAGGGGCAGTTGGCTACACCTTC. Encoded protein: CASSETGAVGYTF.

The gene calls are TRBV3-1 (or the pseudogene TRBV3-2) and TRBJ2-7, with a possible D match to TRBD1 (7 bases). Trimming left V 5 bases short and J 6 bases short, with 17 bases between. This CDR3 is built from 14 residues. The germline V gene has CDR1 LGHDT and CDR2 YNNKEL (reference sequence). This chain's CDR3 is CASSAGGRGGEQYF. CDR3 sequence (DNA): TGTGCCAGCAGCGCAGGGGGGCGTGGGGGCGAGCAGTACTTC.

A word on this clone: The identical CDR3 is also encoded by other nucleotide sequences in the sample. The chain is built from TRBV2 and TRBJ1-5; TRBD1 is a possible D gene (6 bases). The germline V gene has CDR1 SNHLY and CDR2 FYNNEI. V lost 4 bases, J lost 4 bases, and 11 bases lay in between. The CDR3 loop spans 14 amino acids. The CDR3, as DNA: TGTGCCAGCAGTGTGGGAGGGGGAAATCAGCCCCAGCATTTT. Encoded protein: CASSVGGGNQPQHF.

The rearrangement links TRBV18 to TRBJ2-4; 10 nucleotides line up with TRBD1. CDR1 is KGHSH and CDR2 is LQKENI in the germline V gene. V lost 6 bases, J lost 6 bases, and 17 bases stayed unmatched. The CDR3 consists of 18 residues. CDR3 in DNA: TGTGCCAGCTCGTCCACCCCATCTGCGGGACAGGGGTTAAACATTCAGTACTTC. It is translated as CASSSTPSAGQGLNIQYF.

The chain joins TRBV7-8 to TRBJ2-7, with 15 bases aligning to TRBD2. The ends lost 5 bases at V and 3 bases at J; junction bases unmatched: 8. Germline CDR1 is SGHVS and CDR2 is FQNEAQ. The CDR3 loop spans 17 amino acids. The CDR3 is CASSPRPGLAGGYEQYF. The CDR3 nucleotides are TGTGCCAGCAGCCCCCGACCGGGACTAGCGGGGGGCTACGAGCAGTACTTC.

The chain employs TRBV10-3 and TRBJ1-4, with D unclear. Germline lookup yields CDR1 ENHRY and CDR2 SYGVKD. The length of the CDR3 is 14 residues. V was trimmed by 4 bases and J by 4 bases, leaving 10 bases between them. The CDR3 DNA follows: TGTGCCATCAGTGTGGACGGGAATAATGAAAAACTGTTTTTT. As protein: CAISVDGNNEKLFF.

The V gene is TRBV30, the J gene TRBJ1-2, with D tentatively TRBD1 (6 bases). This CDR3 has 14 residues. V lost 3 bases, J lost 5 bases, and 16 bases lay in between. Germline loops: CDR1 GTSNPN, CDR2 SVGIG (reference sequence). Here the CDR3 reads CAWRFRGIGYGYTF. CDR3 bases: TGTGCCTGGAGATTCAGGGGAATAGGGTATGGCTACACCTTC. The whole variable domain, filled in from reference TRBV30 and TRBJ1-2, reads SQTIHQWPATLVQPVGSPLSLECTVEGTSNPNLYWYRQAAGRGLQLLFYSVGIGQISSEVPQNLSASRPQDRQFILSSKKLLLSDSGFYLCAWRFRGIGYGYTFGSGTRLTVV.

This clone has more than one count but fewer than ten. V and J are TRBV5-1 and TRBJ2-7; D gene uncertain. The CDR3 has 12 amino acids. CDR1 SGHRS and CDR2 YFSETQ come from the germline V gene. The V and J ends lost 4 bases and 6 bases respectively, with 11 bases between them. CDR3 nucleotides: TGCGCCAGCAGCCTGCAGTCCCGCGAGCAGTACTTC. This codes for CASSLQSREQYF.

CDR3 in amino acids: CASSFSRYTDTQYF. CDR3 bases: TGTGCCAGCAGTTTTAGCCGGTACACAGATACGCAGTATTTT. This chain uses TRBV27 with TRBJ2-3; D is unclear. V lost 3 bases and J 2 bases, leaving 9 bases between the germline ends. This CDR3 spans 14 amino acids. CDR1 MNHEY and CDR2 SMNVEV come from the germline V gene (reference sequence).

This chain connects TRBV9 to TRBJ1-3; no clear D. Germline loops: CDR1 SGDLS, CDR2 YYNGEE. This CDR3 has 20 residues. V lost 0 bases to trimming and J lost 4 bases, with 26 bases between them. The CDR3 spells CASSVGPGPGSESSGNTIYF. DNA for the CDR3: TGTGCCAGCAGCGTAGGTCCTGGACCTGGTTCGGAGTCGTCCGGAAACACCATATATTTT.

The V gene is TRBV11-2, the J gene TRBJ1-2; 7 bases are shared with TRBD1. Losses at the gene ends were 6 bases for V and 0 bases for J; bases not matched to a gene: 4. The CDR3 extends over 14 amino acids. Germline V gives CDR1 SGHAT, CDR2 FQNNGV. CDR3 coding DNA: TGTGCCAGCAGACCGGGGACAGCTAACTATGGCTACACCTTC. Amino acid sequence: CASRPGTANYGYTF.

The rearrangement uses TRBV7-2 and TRBJ2-2; unclear D gene. This CDR3 is 16 amino acids long. Trimming removed 2 bases from V and 0 bases from J, with 10 bases in between. In germline, CDR1 is SGHTA, CDR2 FQGNSA. The CDR3 DNA reads as TGTGCCAGCAGCTTATTAGCCAGAGCGAACACCGGGGAGCTGTTTTTT. Translated, it gives CASSLLARANTGELFF.

The rearrangement links TRBV19 to TRBJ1-1, with D possibly matching TRBD1 (6 bases). This CDR3 is 14 amino acids long. In germline, CDR1 is LNHDA, CDR2 SQIVND (reference sequence). Trimming shortened V by 5 bases and J by 4 bases, and 14 bases separated the two germline ends. This CDR3 reads CASSFPDRSTEAFF. CDR3 bases: TGTGCCAGTAGTTTCCCCGACAGGTCCACTGAAGCTTTCTTT.

The J gene is TRBJ2-7, the V gene TRBV6-4; 9 nucleotides match TRBD1. J was trimmed by 5 bases and V by 4 bases; bases with no gene match: 18. The V gene's germline CDR1 is MRHNA and CDR2 SNTAGT. The CDR3 totals 18 residues. The CDR3, as DNA: TGTGCCAGCAGTGGAAAGGGGACAGGGAGGAGTATTTACGACGAGCAGTACTTC. As protein: CASSGKGTGRSIYDEQYF.

The rearrangement links TRBV27 to TRBJ1-5; TRBD1 matches 7 bases. CDR1 and CDR2 (germline): MNHEY, SMNVEV (reference sequence). J was trimmed by 4 bases and V by 6 bases; bases with no gene match: 6. The CDR3 has 14 amino acids. The CDR3 nucleotides are TGTGCCAGCAGGCCAGGGACAGAAAATCAGCCCCAGCATTTT. Its protein is CASRPGTENQPQHF.

The chain has TRBV9 and TRBJ1-2, with TRBD1 identical over 9 bases. This CDR3 has 13 residues. Per germline, CDR1 SGDLS and CDR2 YYNGEE. The trim removed 5 bases at V and 5 bases at J, leaving 4 bases unmatched. The CDR3 DNA reads TGTGCCAGCAGGGCCGGGACAGGGTATGGCTACACCTTC. It codes for CASRAGTGYGYTF.

For this clone: The same CDR3 arises from other DNA sequences in this sample as well. The J gene is TRBJ2-1, the V gene TRBV5-1, with TRBD1 identical over 11 bases. This CDR3 is 19 amino acids long. Germline lookup yields CDR1 SGHRS and CDR2 YFSETQ. The trim removed 0 bases at V and 0 bases at J, leaving 8 bases unmatched. Here the CDR3 DNA reads TGCGCCAGCAGCTTGGGGACAGGGGGCTCGCTTAGCTCCTACAATGAGCAGTTCTTC. Protein product: CASSLGTGGSLSSYNEQFF.

The gene calls are TRBV6-5 and TRBJ1-4; D gene unclear. Trimming removed 0 bases from V and 5 bases from J, with 4 bases in between. The germline CDR1 and CDR2 sequences are MNHEY and SVGAGI. CDR3 length equals 13 residues. The CDR3 is CASSYSPNEKLFF. CDR3 in DNA: TGTGCCAGCAGTTACTCGCCCAATGAAAAACTGTTTTTT.

This chain joins TRBV5-1 and TRBJ2-5; tentative D call: TRBD1 (5 bases). Trimming stripped 4 bases from V and 1 base from J, with 11 bases between. Germline V gene lookup returns CDR1 SGHRS and CDR2 YFSETQ. There are 14 residues in the CDR3. CDR3 in amino acids: CASSRQGVQETQYF. The CDR3 nucleotides read TGCGCCAGCAGCAGACAAGGGGTCCAAGAGACCCAGTACTTC.